Below, 3 T cell receptor beta chains from the same sample are listed, as sequenced in a study of T cells after yellow fever vaccination. TCRdb used MiXCR to reprocess the 5' RACE reads, holding one entry per CDR3 protein. Counted here are a few hundred thousand distinct CDR3 sequences, 7.5% to 9% occurring once; the ten biggest clones make up approximately 3.5%. The sequencing used CD4+ T cells sorted from PBMCs, collected 5 days after the yellow fever booster vaccination. The origin of the receptors is a young man who received the YFV17D yellow fever vaccine.

This clonotype was picked up a small number of times. The chain employs TRBV5-4 and TRBJ1-2; D unresolved. With 0 bases removed from V and 0 bases from J, the gap between germline ends came to 9 bases. CDR3 length: 15 residues. Germline CDR1 SGHNT, CDR2 YYREEE (reference sequence). Written as DNA, the CDR3 is TGTGCCAGCAGCTTGGGCCGGGCTGCTAACTATGGCTACACCTTC. Its protein product is CASSLGRAANYGYTF. The entire variable domain, with the rest obtained from reference TRBV5-4 and TRBJ1-2, is as follows: ETGVTQSPTHLIKTRGQQVTLRCSSQSGHNTVSWYQQALGQGPQFIFQYYREEENGRGNFPPRFSGLQFPNYSSELNVNALELDDSALYLCASSLGRAANYGYTFGSGTRLTVV.

This sequence joins TRBV2 and TRBJ2-1, with 9 positions matching TRBD2. The V gene end was trimmed by 7 bases and the J gene end by 2 bases; junction bases not matched to a gene: 3. This CDR3 comprises 14 residues. Germline values: CDR1 SNHLY, CDR2 FYNNEI. The CDR3 spells CASMRTSAYNEQFF. CDR3 in DNA: TGTGCCAGCATGCGGACTAGCGCCTACAATGAGCAGTTCTTC. The whole variable domain, filled in from reference TRBV2 and TRBJ2-1, reads EPEVTQTPSHQVTQMGQEVILRCVPISNHLYFYWYRQILGQKVEFLVSFYNNEISEKSEIFDDQFSVERPDGSNFTLKIRSTKLEDSAMYFCASMRTSAYNEQFFGPGTRLTVL.

In this sample, this clonotype turned up a few times. The chain is built from TRBV4-1 and TRBJ1-6, with D unclear. This CDR3 is built from 16 residues. Germline CDR1 reads MGHRA; CDR2 reads YSYEKL. V dropped 3 bases and J dropped 0 bases, with 9 bases sitting between them. The CDR3 reads CASSHVRSSYNSPLHF. CDR3 nucleotides: TGCGCCAGCAGCCATGTTAGGAGCTCCTATAATTCACCCCTCCACTTT.